The entry below gives a single T cell receptor (beta chain) sequence along with its context. Its antigen is currently not known. Base qualities are not at hand, and no much larger clone is one base apart. TCR beta CDR3 regions were amplified from RNA transcripts. The first round of RT-PCR for the TCR CDR3 was performed with the HTBI primer set and the Qiagen OneStep RT-PCR kit. Libraries were constructed in a second round of multiplex PCR, after which size selection and purification were performed. Libraries were sequenced paired-end with 100 bp reads on an Illumina HiSeq2000. The published analysis was carried out like this. Raw data were processed with SOAPnuke, discarding reads with adapters, uncalled bases, mean Phred below 15, or no exact constant-primer or identifier match. High-quality paired reads were merged with COPE v1.2.5, and unique nucleotide sequences were defined as clonotypes. MiTCR v1.1 was used to align the clonotypes against IMGT TRBV, TRBD and TRBJ reference segments. Only V-J combinations with frequency above 0.0001, covering about 99% of repertoires, were analysed. A TCS score was defined as the ratio between F50 (clonal expansion) and ExV (chaos), using BLOSUM62-based TCRdist between CDR3 peptides within each V-J. Welch's t-statistics and random forest reduced fewer than 600 V-J features to 10 to 15, which were used in a naive Bayes classifier (R e1071). The similarity between thyroid and blood repertoires was quantified using the Morisita-Horn index. TCRdb reanalyzed the raw reads on its own, using fastp at Q25 for trimming and MiXCR for clone calling, and kept in-frame beta chains. Rows with a matching CDR3 protein are joined into one entry that keeps the most common DNA and genes. TCRdb, not the original authors, processed these V and J calls. The sample table holds around 620,000 distinct CDR3 sequences, of which 40% to 55% were seen once. The top ten clones comprise 15% to 20% of the sample.

The study excluded patients with uncontrolled infections, other autoimmune diseases, pregnancy or lactation. Diagnoses were based on clinical symptoms, serum thyroxine and TRAb, thyroid ultrasound and orbital computed tomography. Trizol reagent was used to extract total RNA, and RNA quality was then checked on an Agilent 2100 Bioanalyzer. The CDR3 sequence holds 12 residues, the cysteine and phenylalanine included. The CDR3 DNA has 36 bases and is translated from base 1. The germline V gene yields SGDLS for CDR1 and YYNGEE for CDR2. V and J are truncated by 0 bases and 6 bases respectively, leaving an intervening sequence of 7 bases. The data were taken from a study of T cells in Graves' hyperthyroidism and ophthalmopathy (dated by TCRdb to the late 2010s). In terms of the full investigation: To identify distinguishing TCR V-J signatures, a discovery cohort of about 100 patients was used, comprising 43 with Graves' ophthalmopathy and approximately 57 with stable Graves' hyperthyroidism. After blood sampling, hyperthyroidism patients were treated with methimazole at a starting dose of 30 mg daily, and ophthalmopathy patients were treated with high-dose intravenous methylprednisolone. The roughly 100 discovery patients were randomly divided into training and test sets at a 7:3 ratio. The paper reports TCR Vbeta CDR3 sequencing of roughly 140 peripheral blood samples: under 45 ophthalmopathy, roughly 74 hyperthyroidism and around 17 progressor patients. Prospective prediction of ophthalmopathy was tested in an independent validation cohort consisting of 18 to 20 hyperthyroidism patients and some 17 patients who later progressed to ophthalmopathy. Thyroid tissue and blood T-cell repertoires from more than five Graves' hyperthyroidism patients were also compared in the study. The investigation overall reported the following: Most expanded thyroid clonotypes (frequency above 0.001) were also detected in blood, a finding suggesting that blood repertoires may reflect thyroid immune responses. In cross-validation, a model built on a 13 V-J signature told ophthalmopathy apart from stable hyperthyroidism with 85% to 90% sensitivity and roughly 81% specificity, and in testing the same model reached 80%/75%. In validation, progression to ophthalmopathy was predicted by the model with 70% to 71% sensitivity and 72.22% specificity, a median of about 6.4 months before onset. Sample size was not statistically predetermined, and investigators were not blinded to group allocation.

The specimen was peripheral blood or thyroid tissue (not recorded which). This TCR came from an adult woman with Graves' disease, either hyperthyroidism or ophthalmopathy (not recorded which). The chain uses TRBV9 and TRBJ2-7; no D segment can be confidently identified. The CDR3 here reads CASSVEGLEQYF. The nucleotides are TGTGCCAGCAGCGTAGAAGGGCTCGAGCAGTACTTC.